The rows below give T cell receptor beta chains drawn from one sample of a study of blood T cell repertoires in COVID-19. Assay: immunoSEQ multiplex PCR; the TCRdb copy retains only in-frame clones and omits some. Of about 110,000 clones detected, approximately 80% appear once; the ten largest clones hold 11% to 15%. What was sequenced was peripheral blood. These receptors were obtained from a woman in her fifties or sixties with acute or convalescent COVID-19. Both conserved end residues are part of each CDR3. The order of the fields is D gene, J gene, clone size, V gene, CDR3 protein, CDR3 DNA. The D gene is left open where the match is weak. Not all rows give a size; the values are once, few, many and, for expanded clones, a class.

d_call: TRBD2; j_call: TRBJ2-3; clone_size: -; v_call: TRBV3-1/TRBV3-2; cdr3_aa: CASSFGLAGGDTQYF; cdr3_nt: TGTGCCAGCAGCTTCGGACTAGCGGGAGGAGATACGCAGTATTTT
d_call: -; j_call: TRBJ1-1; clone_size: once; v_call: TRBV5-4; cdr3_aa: CASSSEFRGTEAFF; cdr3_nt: TGTGCCAGCAGCTCGGAATTCCGGGGCACTGAAGCTTTCTTT
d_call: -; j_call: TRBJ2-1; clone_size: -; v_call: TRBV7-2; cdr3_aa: CASSLGGRDEQFF; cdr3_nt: TGTGCCAGCAGCTTAGGAGGTAGAGATGAGCAGTTCTTC
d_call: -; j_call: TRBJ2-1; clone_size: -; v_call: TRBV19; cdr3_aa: CASSMGFGRQYNEQFF; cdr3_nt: TGTGCCAGTAGTATGGGCTTCGGCAGACAATACAATGAGCAGTTCTTC
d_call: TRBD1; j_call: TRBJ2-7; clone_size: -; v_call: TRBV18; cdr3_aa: CASSPGQGGSYEQYF; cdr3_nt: TGTGCCAGCTCACCCGGACAGGGGGGATCCTACGAGCAGTACTTC
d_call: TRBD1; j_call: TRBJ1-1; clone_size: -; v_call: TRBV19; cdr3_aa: CASSINRGAEAFF; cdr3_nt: TGTGCCAGTAGTATTAACAGGGGGGCTGAAGCTTTCTTT
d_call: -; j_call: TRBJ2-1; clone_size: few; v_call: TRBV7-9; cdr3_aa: CASSFNRANEQFF; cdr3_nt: TGTGCCAGCAGCTTTAACAGGGCCAATGAGCAGTTCTTC
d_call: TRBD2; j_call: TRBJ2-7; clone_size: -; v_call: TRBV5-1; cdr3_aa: CASSTGLAGVEQYF; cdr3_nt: TGCGCCAGCAGCACGGGACTAGCGGGAGTCGAGCAGTACTTC
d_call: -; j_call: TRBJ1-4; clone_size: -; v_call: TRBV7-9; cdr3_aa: CASSPPGQALVGEKLFF; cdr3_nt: TGTGCCAGCAGCCCTCCGGGACAAGCCTTAGTAGGTGAAAAACTGTTTTTT
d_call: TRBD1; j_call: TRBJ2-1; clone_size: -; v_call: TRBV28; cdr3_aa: CASSPGTGGRNEQFF; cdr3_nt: TGTGCCAGCAGTCCCGGGACAGGGGGCCGTAATGAGCAGTTCTTC
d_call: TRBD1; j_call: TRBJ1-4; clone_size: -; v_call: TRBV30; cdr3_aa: CAWRGQGREKLFF; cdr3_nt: TGTGCCTGGAGGGGACAGGGAAGGGAAAAACTGTTTTTT
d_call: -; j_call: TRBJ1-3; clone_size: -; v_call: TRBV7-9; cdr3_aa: CASSPGGGRGNTIYF; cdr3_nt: TGTGCCAGCAGCCCTGGGGGGGGCCGAGGAAACACCATATATTTT
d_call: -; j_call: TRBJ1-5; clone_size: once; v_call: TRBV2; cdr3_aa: CASQETRQNQPQHF; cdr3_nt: TGTGCCAGCCAAGAGACGCGACAAAATCAGCCCCAGCATTTT
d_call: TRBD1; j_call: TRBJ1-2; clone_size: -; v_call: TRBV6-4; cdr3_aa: CASSPGQGLGGYTF; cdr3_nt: TGTGCCAGCAGCCCGGGACAGGGCCTTGGTGGCTACACCTTC
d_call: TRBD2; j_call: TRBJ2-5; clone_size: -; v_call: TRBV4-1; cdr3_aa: CASSPGLASAPETQYF; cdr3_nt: TGCGCCAGCAGCCCCGGACTAGCGAGCGCCCCGGAGACCCAGTACTTC
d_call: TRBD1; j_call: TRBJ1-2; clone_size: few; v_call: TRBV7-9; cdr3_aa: CASSWTGLNYGYTF; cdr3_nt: TGTGCCAGCAGCTGGACAGGGCTCAACTATGGCTACACCTTC
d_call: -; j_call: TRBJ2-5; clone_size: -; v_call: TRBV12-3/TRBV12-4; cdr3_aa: CASSNRVFETQYF; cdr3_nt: TGTGCCAGCAGTAACAGGGTTTTCGAGACCCAGTACTTC
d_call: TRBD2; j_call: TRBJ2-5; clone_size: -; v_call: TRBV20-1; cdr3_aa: CSASGSGTSGQETQYF; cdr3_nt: TGCAGTGCTAGTGGAAGCGGGACTAGCGGGCAAGAGACCCAGTACTTC
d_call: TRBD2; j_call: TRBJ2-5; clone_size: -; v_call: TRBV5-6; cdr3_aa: CASSGPSGGPYQETQYF; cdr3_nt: TGTGCCAGCAGCGGACCTAGCGGGGGGCCGTACCAAGAGACCCAGTACTTC
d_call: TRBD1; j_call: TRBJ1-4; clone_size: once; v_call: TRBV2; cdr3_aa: CASSAGTGGFTNEKLFF; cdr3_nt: TGTGCCAGCAGTGCCGGGACAGGGGGTTTCACTAATGAAAAACTGTTTTTT
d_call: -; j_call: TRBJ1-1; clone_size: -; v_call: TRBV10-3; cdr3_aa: CAISESAGWRTEAFF; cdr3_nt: TGTGCCATCAGTGAGTCCGCAGGGTGGCGCACTGAAGCTTTCTTT
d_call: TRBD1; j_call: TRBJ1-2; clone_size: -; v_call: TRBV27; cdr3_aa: CASSWDRGGGYTF; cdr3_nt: TGTGCCAGCAGTTGGGACAGGGGTGGTGGCTACACCTTC
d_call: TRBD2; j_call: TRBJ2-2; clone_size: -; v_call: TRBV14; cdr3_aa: CASSQRGLAGAGNTGELFF; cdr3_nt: TGTGCCAGCAGCCAACGAGGACTAGCGGGGGCCGGTAACACCGGGGAGCTGTTTTTT
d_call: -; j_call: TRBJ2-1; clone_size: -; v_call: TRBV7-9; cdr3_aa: CASSLFSGDNEQFF; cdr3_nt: TGTGCCAGCAGCTTGTTTTCAGGCGACAATGAGCAGTTCTTC
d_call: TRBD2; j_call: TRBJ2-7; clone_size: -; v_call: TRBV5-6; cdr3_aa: CASSLIGDLAGVRYEQYF; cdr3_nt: TGTGCCAGCAGCTTGATCGGGGACCTAGCGGGAGTGCGTTACGAGCAGTACTTC
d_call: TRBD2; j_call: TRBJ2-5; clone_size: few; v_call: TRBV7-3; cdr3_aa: CASSSGLAVETQYF; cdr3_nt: TGTGCCAGCAGCTCTGGACTAGCGGTAGAGACCCAGTACTTC
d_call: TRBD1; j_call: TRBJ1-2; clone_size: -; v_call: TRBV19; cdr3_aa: CASRVQGGLAGYTF; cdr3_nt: TGTGCCAGTAGGGTTCAGGGGGGCCTCGCTGGCTACACCTTC
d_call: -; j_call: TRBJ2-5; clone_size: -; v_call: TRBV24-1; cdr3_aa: CATSDSTGATQYF; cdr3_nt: TGTGCCACCAGTGACTCGACAGGCGCGACCCAGTACTTC
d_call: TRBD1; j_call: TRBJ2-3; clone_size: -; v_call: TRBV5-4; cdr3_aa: CASSLTGASGTQYF; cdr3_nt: TGTGCCAGCAGCTTGACAGGGGCCTCCGGTACGCAGTATTTT
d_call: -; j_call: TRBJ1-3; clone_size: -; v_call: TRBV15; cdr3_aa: CATSRDPASSGNTIYF; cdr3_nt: TGTGCCACCAGCAGAGATCCCGCCAGCTCTGGAAACACCATATATTTT
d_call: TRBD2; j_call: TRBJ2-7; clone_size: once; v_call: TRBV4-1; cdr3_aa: CASSQEGTSGGASSYEQYF; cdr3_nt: TGCGCCAGCAGCCAAGAAGGGACTAGCGGGGGGGCAAGCTCCTACGAGCAGTACTTC
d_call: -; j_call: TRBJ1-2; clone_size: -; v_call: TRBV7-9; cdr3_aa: CASSLAAGVGGYGYTF; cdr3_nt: TGTGCCAGCAGCTTAGCGGCAGGGGTCGGCGGCTATGGCTACACCTTC
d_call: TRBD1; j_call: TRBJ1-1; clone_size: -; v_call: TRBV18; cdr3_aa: CASSRLISGGTEAFF; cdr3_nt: TGTGCCAGCTCACGGTTAATTTCAGGGGGCACTGAAGCTTTCTTT
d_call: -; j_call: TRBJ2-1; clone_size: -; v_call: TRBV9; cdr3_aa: CASSPQGSSSYNEQFF; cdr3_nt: TGTGCCAGCAGCCCACAGGGATCGAGCTCCTACAATGAGCAGTTCTTC
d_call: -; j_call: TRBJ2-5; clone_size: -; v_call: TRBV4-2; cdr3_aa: CASSQETVGGVSTQYF; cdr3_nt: TGTGCCAGCAGCCAGGAAACGGTGGGGGGTGTCTCGACCCAGTACTTC
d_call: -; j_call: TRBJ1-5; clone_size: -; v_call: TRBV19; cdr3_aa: CASSILSGRQPQHF; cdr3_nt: TGTGCCAGTAGTATATTATCAGGGCGTCAGCCCCAGCATTTT
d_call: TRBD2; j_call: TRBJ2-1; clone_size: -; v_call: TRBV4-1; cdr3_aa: CASSQLLAGGQNEQFF; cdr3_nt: TGCGCCAGCAGCCAATTACTAGCGGGGGGTCAGAATGAGCAGTTCTTC
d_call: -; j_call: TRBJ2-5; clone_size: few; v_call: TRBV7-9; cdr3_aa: CASSYDSSSFETQYF; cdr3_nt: TGTGCCAGCAGCTACGACAGTTCCTCATTCGAGACCCAGTACTTC
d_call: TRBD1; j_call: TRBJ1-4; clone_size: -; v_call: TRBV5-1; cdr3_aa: CASSLWGPQGQGNEKLFF; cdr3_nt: TGCGCCAGCAGCTTGTGGGGACCCCAGGGACAGGGGAATGAAAAACTGTTTTTT
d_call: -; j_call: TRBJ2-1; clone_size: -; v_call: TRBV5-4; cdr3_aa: CASSQQPGSSYNEQFF; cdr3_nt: TGTGCCAGCAGCCAGCAGCCGGGGAGCTCCTACAATGAGCAGTTCTTC
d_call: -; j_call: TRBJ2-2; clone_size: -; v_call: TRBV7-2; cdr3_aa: CASSLGPPSGANTGELFF; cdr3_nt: TGTGCCAGCAGCTTAGGCCCCCCTTCAGGGGCGAACACCGGGGAGCTGTTTTTT
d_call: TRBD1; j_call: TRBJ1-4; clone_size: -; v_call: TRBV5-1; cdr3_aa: CASSPQGGNEKLFF; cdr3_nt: TGCGCCAGCAGCCCCCAGGGGGGCAACGAAAAACTGTTTTTT
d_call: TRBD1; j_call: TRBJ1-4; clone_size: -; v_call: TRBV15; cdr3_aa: CATSSGRGLANEKLFF; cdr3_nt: TGTGCCACCAGCAGTGGCAGGGGGTTGGCTAATGAAAAACTGTTTTTT
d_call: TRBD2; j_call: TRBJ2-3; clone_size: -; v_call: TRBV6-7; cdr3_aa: CASRGLAGGTDTQYF; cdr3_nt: TGTGCCAGCAGGGGACTAGCGGGGGGCACAGATACGCAGTATTTT
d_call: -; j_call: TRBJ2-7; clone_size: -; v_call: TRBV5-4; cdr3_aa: CASSPAMGHRYEQYF; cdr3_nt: TGTGCCAGCAGCCCCGCTATGGGACATAGATACGAGCAGTACTTC
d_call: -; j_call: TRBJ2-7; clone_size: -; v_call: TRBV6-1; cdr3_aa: CASSEANLSEQYF; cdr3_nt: TGTGCCAGCAGTGAAGCGAATCTAAGCGAGCAGTACTTC
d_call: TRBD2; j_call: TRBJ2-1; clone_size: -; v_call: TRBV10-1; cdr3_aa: CASSPNPRLAGVHEQFF; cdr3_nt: TGCGCCAGCAGCCCAAACCCCCGACTAGCGGGAGTACATGAGCAGTTCTTC
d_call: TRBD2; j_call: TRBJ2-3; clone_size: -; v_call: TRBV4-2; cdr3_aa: CASSQDVRRTSGSTDTQYF; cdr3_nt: TGTGCCAGCAGCCAAGATGTGAGGCGAACTAGCGGAAGCACAGATACGCAGTATTTT
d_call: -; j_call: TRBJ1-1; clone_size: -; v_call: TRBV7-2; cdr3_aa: CASRAQGITEAFF; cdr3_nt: TGTGCCAGCAGAGCCCAGGGGATCACTGAAGCTTTCTTT
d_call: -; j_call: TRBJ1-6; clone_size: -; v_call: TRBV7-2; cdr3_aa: CASRQEFYNSPLHF; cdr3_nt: TGTGCCAGCAGGCAAGAGTTTTATAATTCACCCCTCCACTTT
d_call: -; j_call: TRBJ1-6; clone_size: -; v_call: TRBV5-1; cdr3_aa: CASSLGVEGSPLHF; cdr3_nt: TGCGCCAGCAGCTTGGGGGTAGAGGGTTCACCCCTCCACTTT
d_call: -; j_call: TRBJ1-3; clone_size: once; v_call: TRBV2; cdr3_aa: CASRNSRDPGNTIYF; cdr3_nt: TGTGCCAGCAGAAACTCCAGGGATCCTGGAAACACCATATATTTT
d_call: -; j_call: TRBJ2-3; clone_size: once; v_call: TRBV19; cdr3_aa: CASSTASVSDTQYF; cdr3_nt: TGTGCCAGTAGTACCGCCTCAGTATCAGATACGCAGTATTTT
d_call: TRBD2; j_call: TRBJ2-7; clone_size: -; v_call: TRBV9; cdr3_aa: CASSVYREGEQYF; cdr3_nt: TGTGCCAGCAGCGTATATAGGGAGGGCGAGCAGTACTTC
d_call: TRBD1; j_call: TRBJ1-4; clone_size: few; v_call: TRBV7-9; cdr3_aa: CASSLRGGQKHEKLFF; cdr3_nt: TGTGCCAGCAGCTTAAGAGGGGGACAGAAGCATGAAAAACTGTTTTTT